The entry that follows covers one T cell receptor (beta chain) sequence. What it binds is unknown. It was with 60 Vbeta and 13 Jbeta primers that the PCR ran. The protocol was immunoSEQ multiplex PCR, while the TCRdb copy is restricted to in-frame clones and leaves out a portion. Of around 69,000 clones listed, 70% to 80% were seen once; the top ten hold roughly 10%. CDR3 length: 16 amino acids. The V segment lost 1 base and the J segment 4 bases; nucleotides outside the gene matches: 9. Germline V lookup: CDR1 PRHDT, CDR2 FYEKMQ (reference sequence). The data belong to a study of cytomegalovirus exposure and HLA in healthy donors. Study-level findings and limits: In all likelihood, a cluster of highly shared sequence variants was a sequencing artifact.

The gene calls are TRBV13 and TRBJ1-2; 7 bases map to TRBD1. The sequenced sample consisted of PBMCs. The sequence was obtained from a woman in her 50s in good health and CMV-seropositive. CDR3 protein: CASSLEAGGFGYGYTF. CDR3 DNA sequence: TGTGCCAGCAGCTTAGAGGCAGGGGGTTTTGGCTATGGCTACACCTTC.